The 2 T cell receptor beta chains presented below share a single source sample, sequenced in a study of T cells in Graves' hyperthyroidism and ophthalmopathy. There were TCR beta CDR3 regions amplified from RNA transcripts. Researchers ran a first-round RT-PCR on the TCR CDR3 using the HTBI primer set. TCRdb re-called the multiplex PCR reads through MiXCR, storing one row per CDR3 protein. The data contain approximately 610,000 distinct CDR3 sequences, roughly 14% of them singletons. The specimen was blood. These TCRs come from a woman aged 40 to 50 with Graves' ophthalmopathy.

This clonotype showed up just a few times. One junction end does not reproduce the germline sequence, and a read error may be involved. CDR3 sequence: CARSAGNTIYF. In nucleotides, the CDR3 is TGTGCCCGGAGCGCGGGAAACACCATATATTTT. This sequence joins TRBV30 and TRBJ1-3; no reliable D call. The CDR3 runs 11 residues. In germline, CDR1 is GTSNPN, CDR2 SVGIG (reference sequence).

CDR3 coding DNA: TGCAGTGCTGTTGGTACAGGGGACTCTGGGGCCAACGTCCTGACTTTC. Encoded protein: CSAVGTGDSGANVLTF. The rearrangement links TRBV20-1 to TRBJ2-6; 7 nucleotides align to TRBD1. Trimming at V came to 5 bases and at J to 0 bases, leaving 7 bases not matched to a gene. CDR1 DFQATT and CDR2 SNEGSKA come from the germline V gene (reference sequence). The CDR3 runs 16 residues.